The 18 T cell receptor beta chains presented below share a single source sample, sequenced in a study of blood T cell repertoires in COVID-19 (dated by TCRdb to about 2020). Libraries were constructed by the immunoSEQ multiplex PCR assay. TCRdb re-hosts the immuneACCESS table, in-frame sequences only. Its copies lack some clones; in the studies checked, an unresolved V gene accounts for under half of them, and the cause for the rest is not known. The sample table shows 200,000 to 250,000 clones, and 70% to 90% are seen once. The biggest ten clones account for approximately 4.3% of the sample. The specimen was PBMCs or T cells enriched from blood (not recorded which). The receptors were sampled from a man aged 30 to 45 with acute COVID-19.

In DNA, the CDR3 is TGCGCCAGCAGCGTAAAACAGGGGTCGACTGAAGCTTTCTTT. It is translated as CASSVKQGSTEAFF. V usage is TRBV5-1 and J usage is TRBJ1-1; 7 nucleotides agree with TRBD1. Germline trimming cut 4 bases from V and 5 bases from J; bases unmatched to any gene: 8. CDR1 SGHRS and CDR2 YFSETQ come from the germline V gene. This CDR3 contains 14 residues.

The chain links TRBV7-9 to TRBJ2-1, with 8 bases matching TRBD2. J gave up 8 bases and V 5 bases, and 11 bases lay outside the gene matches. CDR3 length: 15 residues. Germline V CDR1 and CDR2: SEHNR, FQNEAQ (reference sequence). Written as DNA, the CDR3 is TGTGCCAGCAGCCAGGTCGGGAGGGAAATCGATGAGCAGTTCTTC. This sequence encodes CASSQVGREIDEQFF.

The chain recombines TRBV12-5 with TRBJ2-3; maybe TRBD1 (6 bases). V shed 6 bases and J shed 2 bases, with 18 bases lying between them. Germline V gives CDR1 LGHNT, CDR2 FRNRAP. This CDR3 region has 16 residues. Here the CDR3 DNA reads TGTGCTAGTGGCCCCCCAGGGGTCGGAAACACAGATACGCAGTATTTT. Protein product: CASGPPGVGNTDTQYF.

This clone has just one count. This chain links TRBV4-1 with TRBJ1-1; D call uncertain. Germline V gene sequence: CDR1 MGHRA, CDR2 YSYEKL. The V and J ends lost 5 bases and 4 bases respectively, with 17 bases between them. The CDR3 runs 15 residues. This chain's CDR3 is CASSNSGGRLTEAFF. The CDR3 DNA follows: TGCGCCAGCAGCAATTCCGGAGGGCGGCTCACTGAAGCTTTCTTT.

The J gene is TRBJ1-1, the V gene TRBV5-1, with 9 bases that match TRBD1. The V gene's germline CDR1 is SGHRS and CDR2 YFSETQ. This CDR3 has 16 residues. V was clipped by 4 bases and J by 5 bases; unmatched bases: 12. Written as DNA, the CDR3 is TGCGCCAGCAGCGTCTCACAGGGGGCGGCGGGGACTGAAGCTTTCTTT. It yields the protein CASSVSQGAAGTEAFF.

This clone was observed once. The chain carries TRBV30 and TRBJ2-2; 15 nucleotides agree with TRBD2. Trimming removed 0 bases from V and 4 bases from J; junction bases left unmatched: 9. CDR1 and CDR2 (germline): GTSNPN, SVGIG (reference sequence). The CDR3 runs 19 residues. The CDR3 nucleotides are TGTGCCTGGAGTGTAATCCGGACTAGCGGGGGGGCCGTCACCGGGGAGCTGTTTTTT. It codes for CAWSVIRTSGGAVTGELFF. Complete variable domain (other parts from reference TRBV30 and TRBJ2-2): SQTIHQWPATLVQPVGSPLSLECTVEGTSNPNLYWYRQAAGRGLQLLFYSVGIGQISSEVPQNLSASRPQDRQFILSSKKLLLSDSGFYLCAWSVIRTSGGAVTGELFFGEGSRLTVL.

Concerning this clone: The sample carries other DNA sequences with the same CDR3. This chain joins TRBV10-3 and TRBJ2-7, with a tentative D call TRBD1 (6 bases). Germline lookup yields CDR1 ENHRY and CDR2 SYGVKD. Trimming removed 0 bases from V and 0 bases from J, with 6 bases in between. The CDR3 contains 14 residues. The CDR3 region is CAISESDSSYEQYF. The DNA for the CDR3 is TGTGCCATCAGTGAGTCGGACAGCTCCTACGAGCAGTACTTC.

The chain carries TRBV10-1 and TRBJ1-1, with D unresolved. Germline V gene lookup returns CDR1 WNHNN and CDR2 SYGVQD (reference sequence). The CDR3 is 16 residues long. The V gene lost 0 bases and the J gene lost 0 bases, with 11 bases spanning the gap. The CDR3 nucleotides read TGCGCCAGCAGTGAGTCCCAGCGGTCCATGAACACTGAAGCTTTCTTT. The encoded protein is CASSESQRSMNTEAFF.

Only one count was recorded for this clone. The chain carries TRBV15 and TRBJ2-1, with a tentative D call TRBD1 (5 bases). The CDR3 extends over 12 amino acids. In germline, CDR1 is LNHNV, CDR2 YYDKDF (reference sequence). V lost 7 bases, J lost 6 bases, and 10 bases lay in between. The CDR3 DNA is TGTGCCACCACCCAGGGATCCAATGAGCAGTTCTTC. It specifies CATTQGSNEQFF.

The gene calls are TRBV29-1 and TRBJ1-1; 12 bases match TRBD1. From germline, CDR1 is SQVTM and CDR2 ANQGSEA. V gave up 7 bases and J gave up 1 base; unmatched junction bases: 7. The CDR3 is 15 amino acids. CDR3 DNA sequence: TGCAGCGGGGTCGGGACAGGGGGCCGGAACACTGAAGCTTTCTTT. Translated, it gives CSGVGTGGRNTEAFF.

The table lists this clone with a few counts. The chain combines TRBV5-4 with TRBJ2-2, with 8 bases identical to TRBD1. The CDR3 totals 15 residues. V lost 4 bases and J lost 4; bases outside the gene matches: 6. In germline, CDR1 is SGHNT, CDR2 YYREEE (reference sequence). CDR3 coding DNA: TGTGCCAGCAGCGTCTTCGACAGGGGCACCGGGGAGCTGTTTTTT. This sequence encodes CASSVFDRGTGELFF.

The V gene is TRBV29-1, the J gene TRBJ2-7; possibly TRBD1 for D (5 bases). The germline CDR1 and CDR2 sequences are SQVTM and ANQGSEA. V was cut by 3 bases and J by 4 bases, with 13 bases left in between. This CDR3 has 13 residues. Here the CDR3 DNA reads TGCAGCGTTGACGGACACGGCAATTACGAGCAGTACTTC. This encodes CSVDGHGNYEQYF.

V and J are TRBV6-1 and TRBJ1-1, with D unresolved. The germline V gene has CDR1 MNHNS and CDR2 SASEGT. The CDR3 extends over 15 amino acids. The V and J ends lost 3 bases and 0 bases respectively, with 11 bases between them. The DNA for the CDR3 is TGTGCCAGCAGTGACAGGAAAAGAATGAACACTGAAGCTTTCTTT. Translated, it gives CASSDRKRMNTEAFF.

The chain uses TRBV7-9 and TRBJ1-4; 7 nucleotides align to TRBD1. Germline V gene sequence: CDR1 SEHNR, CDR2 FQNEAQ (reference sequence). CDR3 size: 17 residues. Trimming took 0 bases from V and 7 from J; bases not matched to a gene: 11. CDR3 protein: CASSLAVGGGKGEKLFF. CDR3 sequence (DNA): TGTGCCAGCAGCTTAGCGGTCGGAGGGGGCAAGGGTGAAAAACTGTTTTTT.

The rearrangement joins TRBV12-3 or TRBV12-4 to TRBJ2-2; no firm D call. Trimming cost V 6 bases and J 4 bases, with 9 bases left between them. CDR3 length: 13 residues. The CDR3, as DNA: TGTGCCAGCAGAGAGACTGGCACCGGGGAGCTGTTTTTT. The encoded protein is CASRETGTGELFF.

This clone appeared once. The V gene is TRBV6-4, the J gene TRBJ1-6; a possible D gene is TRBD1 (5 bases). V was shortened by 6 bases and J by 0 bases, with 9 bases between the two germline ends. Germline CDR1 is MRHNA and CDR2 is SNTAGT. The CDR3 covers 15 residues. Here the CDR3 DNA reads TGTGCCAGCAGCCCGGGGGGCTCCTATAATTCACCCCTCCACTTT. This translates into CASSPGGSYNSPLHF.

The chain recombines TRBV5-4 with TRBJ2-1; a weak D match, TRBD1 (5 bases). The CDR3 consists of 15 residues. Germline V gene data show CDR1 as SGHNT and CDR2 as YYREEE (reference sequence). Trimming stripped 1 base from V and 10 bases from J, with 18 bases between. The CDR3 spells CASSLPTGLGSEQFF. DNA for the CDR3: TGTGCCAGCAGCTTGCCTACAGGATTAGGGTCAGAGCAGTTCTTC.

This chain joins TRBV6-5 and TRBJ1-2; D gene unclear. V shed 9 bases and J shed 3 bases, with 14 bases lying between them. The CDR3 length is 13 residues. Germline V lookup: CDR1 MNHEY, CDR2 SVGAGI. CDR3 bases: TGTGCCAGTGAACAGAACAGATACTATGGCTACACCTTC. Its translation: CASEQNRYYGYTF.